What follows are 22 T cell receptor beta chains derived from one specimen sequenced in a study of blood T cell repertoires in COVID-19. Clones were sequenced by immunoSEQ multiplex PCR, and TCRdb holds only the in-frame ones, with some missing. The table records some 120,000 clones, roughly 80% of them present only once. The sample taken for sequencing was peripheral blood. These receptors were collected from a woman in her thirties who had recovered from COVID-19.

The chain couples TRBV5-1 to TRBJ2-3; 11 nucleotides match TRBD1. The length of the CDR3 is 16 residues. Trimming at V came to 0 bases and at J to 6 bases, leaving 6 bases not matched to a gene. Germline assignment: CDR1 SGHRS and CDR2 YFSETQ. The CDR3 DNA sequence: TGCGCCAGCAGCTTGGGAAGGGACAGGGGGGACGATACGCAGTATTTT. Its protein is CASSLGRDRGDDTQYF.

The CDR3 sequence: CASSHSVGTSIDNEQFF. CDR3 DNA sequence: TGTGCCAGCAGCCATAGCGTTGGGACTAGTATAGACAATGAGCAGTTCTTC. This rearrangement joins TRBV5-5 to TRBJ2-1, with 8 bases aligning to TRBD2. Germline trimming cut 4 bases from V and 5 bases from J; bases unmatched to any gene: 14. CDR3 length equals 17 residues. Germline-derived CDR1 and CDR2 are SGHKS and YYEKEE (reference sequence).

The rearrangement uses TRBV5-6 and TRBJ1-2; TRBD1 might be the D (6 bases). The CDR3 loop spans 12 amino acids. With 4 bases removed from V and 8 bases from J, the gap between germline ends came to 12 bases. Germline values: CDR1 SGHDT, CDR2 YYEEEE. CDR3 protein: CASSLTGSGYTF. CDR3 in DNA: TGTGCCAGCAGCCTGACAGGATCCGGCTACACCTTC.

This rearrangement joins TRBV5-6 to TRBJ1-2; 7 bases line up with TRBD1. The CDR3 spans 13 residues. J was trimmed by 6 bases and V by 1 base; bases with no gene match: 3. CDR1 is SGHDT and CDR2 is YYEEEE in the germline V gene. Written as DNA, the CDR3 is TGTGCCAGCAGCTTGCCGACAGGGAATGGCTACACCTTC. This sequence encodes CASSLPTGNGYTF. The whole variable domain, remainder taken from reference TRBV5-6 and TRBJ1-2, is DAGVTQSPTHLIKTRGQQVTLRCSPKSGHDTVSWYQQALGQGPQFIFQYYEEEERQRGNFPDRFSGHQFPNYSSELNVNALLLGDSALYLCASSLPTGNGYTFGSGTRLTVV.

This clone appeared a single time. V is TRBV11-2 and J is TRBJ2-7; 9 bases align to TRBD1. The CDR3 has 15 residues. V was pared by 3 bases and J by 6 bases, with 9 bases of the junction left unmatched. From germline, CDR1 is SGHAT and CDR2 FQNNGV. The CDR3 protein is CASSLSGQGFFEQYF. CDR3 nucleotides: TGTGCCAGCAGCTTGTCAGGACAGGGGTTTTTCGAGCAGTACTTC.

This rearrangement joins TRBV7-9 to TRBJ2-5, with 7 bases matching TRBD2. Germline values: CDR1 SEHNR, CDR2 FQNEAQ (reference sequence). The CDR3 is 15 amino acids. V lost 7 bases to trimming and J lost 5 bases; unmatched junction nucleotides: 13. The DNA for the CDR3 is TGTGCCAGCAACGACCCGCGGCAGGGAGGGGAGACCCAGTACTTC. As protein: CASNDPRQGGETQYF.

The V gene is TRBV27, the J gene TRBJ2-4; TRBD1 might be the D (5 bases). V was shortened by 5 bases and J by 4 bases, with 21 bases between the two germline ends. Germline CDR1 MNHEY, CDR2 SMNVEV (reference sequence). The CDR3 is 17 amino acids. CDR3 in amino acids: CASSVPSQGMIKNIQYF. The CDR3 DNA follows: TGTGCCAGCAGTGTACCATCCCAGGGTATGATAAAAAACATTCAGTACTTC.

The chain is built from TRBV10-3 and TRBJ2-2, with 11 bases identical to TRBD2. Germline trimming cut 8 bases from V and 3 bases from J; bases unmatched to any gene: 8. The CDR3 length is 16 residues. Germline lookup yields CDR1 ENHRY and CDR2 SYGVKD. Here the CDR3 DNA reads TGTGCCATCGGAAAGACTAGCGGGGAGGACACCGGGGAGCTGTTTTTT. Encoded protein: CAIGKTSGEDTGELFF.

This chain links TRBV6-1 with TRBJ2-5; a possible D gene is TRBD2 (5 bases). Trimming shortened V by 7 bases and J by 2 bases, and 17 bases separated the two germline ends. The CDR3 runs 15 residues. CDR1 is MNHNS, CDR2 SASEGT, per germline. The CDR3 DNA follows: TGTGCCAGCATCCCGACATCAGCGGAGCAAGAGACCCAGTACTTC. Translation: CASIPTSAEQETQYF.

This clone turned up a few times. CDR3 nucleotide sequence: TGTGCCAGCAGCTTAAGTGCCGGGGTCCGCACCAATCAGCCCCAGCATTTT. Residues: CASSLSAGVRTNQPQHF. V and J are TRBV7-2 and TRBJ1-5, with D hard to call. Germline loops: CDR1 SGHTA, CDR2 FQGNSA. The CDR3 has 17 amino acids. Trimming removed 2 bases at V and 3 bases at J, with 17 bases between. Looking up the rest from reference TRBV7-2 and TRBJ1-5 gives the full variable domain: GAGVSQSPSNKVTEKGKDVELRCDPISGHTALYWYRQSLGQGLEFLIYFQGNSAPDKSGLPSDRFSAERTGGSVSTLTIQRTQQEDSAVYLCASSLSAGVRTNQPQHFGDGTRLSIL.

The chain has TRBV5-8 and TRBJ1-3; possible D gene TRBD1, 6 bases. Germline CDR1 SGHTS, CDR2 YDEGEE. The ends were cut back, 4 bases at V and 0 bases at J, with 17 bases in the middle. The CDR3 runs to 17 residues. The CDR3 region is CASSLRGGVSSGNTIYF. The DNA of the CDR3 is TGTGCCAGCAGCCTCCGAGGGGGGGTCAGCTCTGGAAACACCATATATTTT. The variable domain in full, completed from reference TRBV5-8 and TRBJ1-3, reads EAGVTQSPTHLIKTRGQQATLRCSPISGHTSVYWYQQALGLGLQFLLWYDEGEERNRGNFPPRFSGRQFPNYSSELNVNALELEDSALYLCASSLRGGVSSGNTIYFGEGSWLTVV.

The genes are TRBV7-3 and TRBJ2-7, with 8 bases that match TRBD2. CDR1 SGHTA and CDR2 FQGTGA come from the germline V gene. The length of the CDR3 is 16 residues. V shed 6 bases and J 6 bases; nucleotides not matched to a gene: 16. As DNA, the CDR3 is TGTGCCAGCAGTTCAAACACGCGCGGGAGGCTCGGCGAGCAGTACTTC. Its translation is CASSSNTRGRLGEQYF.

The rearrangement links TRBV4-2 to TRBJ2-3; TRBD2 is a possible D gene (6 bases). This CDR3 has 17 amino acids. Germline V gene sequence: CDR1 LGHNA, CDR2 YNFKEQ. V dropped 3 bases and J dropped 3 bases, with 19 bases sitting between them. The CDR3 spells CASSQGGRELETDTQYF. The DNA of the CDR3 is TGTGCCAGCAGCCAGGGGGGACGGGAGTTGGAAACAGATACGCAGTATTTT.

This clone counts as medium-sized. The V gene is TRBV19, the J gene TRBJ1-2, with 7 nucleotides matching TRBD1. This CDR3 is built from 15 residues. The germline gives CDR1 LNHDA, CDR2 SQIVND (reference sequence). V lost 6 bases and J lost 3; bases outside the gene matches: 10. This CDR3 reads CASSLFTGTDYGYTF. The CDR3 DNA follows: TGTGCCAGTAGCCTTTTTACCGGGACAGACTATGGCTACACCTTC.

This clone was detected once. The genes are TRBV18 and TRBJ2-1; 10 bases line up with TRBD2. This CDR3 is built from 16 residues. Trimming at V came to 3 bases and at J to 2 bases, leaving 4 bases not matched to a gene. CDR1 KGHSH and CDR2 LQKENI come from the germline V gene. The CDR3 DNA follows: TGTGCCAGCTCACCGGGTAGCGGGGGGCCCTACAATGAGCAGTTCTTC. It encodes CASSPGSGGPYNEQFF.

CDR3 amino acids: CASSLEFYGTANTGELFF. DNA of the CDR3: TGTGCCAGCAGCTTAGAATTCTATGGGACAGCCAACACCGGGGAGCTGTTTTTT. The V and J genes are TRBV11-2 and TRBJ2-2; TRBD1 matches at 7 bases. The J segment lost 2 bases and the V segment lost 0 bases, leaving 9 bases of the junction unmatched. Germline V gene lookup returns CDR1 SGHAT and CDR2 FQNNGV. This CDR3 has 18 amino acids. Full variable domain (missing parts from reference TRBV11-2 and TRBJ2-2): EAGVAQSPRYKIIEKRQSVAFWCNPISGHATLYWYQQILGQGPKLLIQFQNNGVVDDSQLPKDRFSAERLKGVDSTLKIQPAKLEDSAVYLCASSLEFYGTANTGELFFGEGSRLTVL.

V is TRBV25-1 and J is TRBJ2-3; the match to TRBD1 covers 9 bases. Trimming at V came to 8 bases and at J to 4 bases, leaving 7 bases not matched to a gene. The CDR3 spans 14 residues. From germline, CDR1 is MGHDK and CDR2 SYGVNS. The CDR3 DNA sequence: TGTGCCAGCGGGAGGACAGGGGTGGCAGATACGCAGTATTTT. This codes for CASGRTGVADTQYF.

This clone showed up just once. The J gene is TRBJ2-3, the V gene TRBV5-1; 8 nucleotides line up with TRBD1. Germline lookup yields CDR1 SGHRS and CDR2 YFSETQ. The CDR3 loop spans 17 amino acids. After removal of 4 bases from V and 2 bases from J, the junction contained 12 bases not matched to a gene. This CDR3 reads CASSLLGGQVDTDTQYF. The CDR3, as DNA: TGCGCCAGCAGCCTATTGGGGGGACAGGTCGACACAGATACGCAGTATTTT. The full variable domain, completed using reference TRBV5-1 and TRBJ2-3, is KAGVTQTPRYLIKTRGQQVTLSCSPISGHRSVSWYQQTPGQGLQFLFEYFSETQRNKGNFPGRFSGRQFSNSRSEMNVSTLELGDSALYLCASSLLGGQVDTDTQYFGPGTRLTVL.

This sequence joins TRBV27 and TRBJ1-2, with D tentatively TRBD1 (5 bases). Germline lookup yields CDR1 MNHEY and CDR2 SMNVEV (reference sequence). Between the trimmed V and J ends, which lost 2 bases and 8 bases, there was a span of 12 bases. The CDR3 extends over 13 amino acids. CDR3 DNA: TGTGCCAGCAGTTTACAGCAGGGAGGGGGCTACACCTTC. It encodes CASSLQQGGGYTF.

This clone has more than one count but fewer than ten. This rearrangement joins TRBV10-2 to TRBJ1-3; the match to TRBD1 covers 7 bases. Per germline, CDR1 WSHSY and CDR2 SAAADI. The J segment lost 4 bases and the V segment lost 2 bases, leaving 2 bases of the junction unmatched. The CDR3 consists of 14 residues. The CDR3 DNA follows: TGCGCCAGCAGTGAGAGACAGGGAGGAAACACCATATATTTT. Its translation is CASSERQGGNTIYF.

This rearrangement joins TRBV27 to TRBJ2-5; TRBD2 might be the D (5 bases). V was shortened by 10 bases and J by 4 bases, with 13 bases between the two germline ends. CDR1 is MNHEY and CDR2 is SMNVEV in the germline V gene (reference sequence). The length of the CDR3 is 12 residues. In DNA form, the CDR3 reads TGTGCCACCTGGAGGACGGGAGAGACCCAGTACTTC. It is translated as CATWRTGETQYF.

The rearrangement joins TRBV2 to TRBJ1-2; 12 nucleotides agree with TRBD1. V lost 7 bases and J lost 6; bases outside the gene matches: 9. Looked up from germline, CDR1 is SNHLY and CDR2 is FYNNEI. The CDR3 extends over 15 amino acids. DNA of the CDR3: TGTGCCAGCAACAAGGGGACAGGGGGCCGGGATGGCTACACCTTC. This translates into CASNKGTGGRDGYTF.